The text below deals with one T cell receptor beta chain. Its cognate antigen is unknown. These data originate in a study of T cell responses to AZD1222 COVID-19 vaccine. Whole-study results and caveats: Rises in breadth and depth of Spike-specific TCRs came after two AZD1222 doses.

This CDR3 comprises 16 residues. Germline-derived CDR1 and CDR2 are KGHSH and LQKENI. V lost 3 bases and J lost 5, with 19 bases in between. TCRdb keeps only in-frame clones here, not all; method: immunoSEQ multiplex PCR. The data hold approximately 110,000 clones, with about 88% observed a single time. This specimen consisted of peripheral blood, obtained on day 0 of AZD1222 vaccination. This sequence originates from an adult in good health. V is TRBV18 and J is TRBJ1-1; weak D call: TRBD1 (5 bases). In nucleotides, the CDR3 is TGTGCCAGCTCACCCGGGACGTCAAGGAGTGGGACTGAAGCTTTCTTT. This translates into CASSPGTSRSGTEAFF.